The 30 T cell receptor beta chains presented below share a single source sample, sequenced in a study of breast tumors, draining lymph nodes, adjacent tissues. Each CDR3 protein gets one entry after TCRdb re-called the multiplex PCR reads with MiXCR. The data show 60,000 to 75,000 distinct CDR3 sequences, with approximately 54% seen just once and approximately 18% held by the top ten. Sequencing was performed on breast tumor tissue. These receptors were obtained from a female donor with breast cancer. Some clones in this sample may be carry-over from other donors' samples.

In nucleotides, the CDR3 is TGTGCCAGCGAACAGGGACCGGGCCACTCGGGTGGGGCCAACGTCCTGACTTTC. It specifies CASEQGPGHSGGANVLTF. The rearrangement uses TRBV7-9 and TRBJ2-6; a weak D match, TRBD1 (6 bases). This CDR3 is 18 amino acids long. The germline gives CDR1 SEHNR, CDR2 FQNEAQ (reference sequence). The V end was cut by 8 bases, the J end by 3 bases, with 23 bases between.

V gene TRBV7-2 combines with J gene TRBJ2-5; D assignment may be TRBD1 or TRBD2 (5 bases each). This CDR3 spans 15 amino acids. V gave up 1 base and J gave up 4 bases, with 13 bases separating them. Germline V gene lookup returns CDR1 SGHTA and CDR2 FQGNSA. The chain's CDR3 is CASSLGRVRAETQYF. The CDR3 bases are TGTGCCAGCAGCTTAGGCAGGGTGAGGGCAGAGACCCAGTACTTC. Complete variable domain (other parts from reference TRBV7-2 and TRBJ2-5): GAGVSQSPSNKVTEKGKDVELRCDPISGHTALYWYRQSLGQGLEFLIYFQGNSAPDKSGLPSDRFSAERTGGSVSTLTIQRTQQEDSAVYLCASSLGRVRAETQYFGPGTRLLVL.

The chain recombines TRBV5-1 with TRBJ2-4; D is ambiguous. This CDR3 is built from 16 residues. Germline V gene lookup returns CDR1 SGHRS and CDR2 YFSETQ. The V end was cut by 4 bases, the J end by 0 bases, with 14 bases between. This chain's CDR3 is CASSPHEGEAKNIQYF. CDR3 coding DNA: TGCGCCAGCAGCCCCCATGAAGGAGAAGCCAAAAACATTCAGTACTTC.

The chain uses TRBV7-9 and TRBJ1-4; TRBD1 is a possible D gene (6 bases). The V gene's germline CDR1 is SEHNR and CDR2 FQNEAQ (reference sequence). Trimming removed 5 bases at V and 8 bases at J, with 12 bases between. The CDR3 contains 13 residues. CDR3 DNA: TGTGCCAGCAGCCCTAGGGGGGACGAAAAACTGTTTTTT. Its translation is CASSPRGDEKLFF.

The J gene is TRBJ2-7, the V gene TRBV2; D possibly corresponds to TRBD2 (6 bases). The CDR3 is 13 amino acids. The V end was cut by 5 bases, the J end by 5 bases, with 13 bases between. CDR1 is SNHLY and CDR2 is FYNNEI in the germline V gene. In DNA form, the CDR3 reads TGTGCCAGCAGTCGACTAGGGCTCGACGAGCAGTACTTC. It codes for CASSRLGLDEQYF.

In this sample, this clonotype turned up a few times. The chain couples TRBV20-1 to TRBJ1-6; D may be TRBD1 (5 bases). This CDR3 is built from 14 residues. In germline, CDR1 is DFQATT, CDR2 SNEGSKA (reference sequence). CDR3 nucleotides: TGCACCTTATTATGGGGACCGAGAAATTCACCCCTCCACTTT. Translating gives CTLLWGPRNSPLHF.

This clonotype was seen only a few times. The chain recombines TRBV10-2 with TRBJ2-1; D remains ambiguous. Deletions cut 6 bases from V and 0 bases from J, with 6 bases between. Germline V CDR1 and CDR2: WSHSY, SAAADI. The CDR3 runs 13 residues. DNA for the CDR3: TGCGCCAGCAGCCGGGTCTCCTACAATGAGCAGTTCTTC. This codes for CASSRVSYNEQFF.

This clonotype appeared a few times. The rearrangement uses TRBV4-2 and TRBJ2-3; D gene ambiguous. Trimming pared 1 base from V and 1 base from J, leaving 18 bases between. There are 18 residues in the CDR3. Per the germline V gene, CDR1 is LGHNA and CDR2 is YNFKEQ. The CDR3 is CASSQVSGSPMGTDTQYF. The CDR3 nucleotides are TGTGCCAGCAGCCAAGTCTCGGGCTCCCCTATGGGCACAGATACGCAGTATTTT.

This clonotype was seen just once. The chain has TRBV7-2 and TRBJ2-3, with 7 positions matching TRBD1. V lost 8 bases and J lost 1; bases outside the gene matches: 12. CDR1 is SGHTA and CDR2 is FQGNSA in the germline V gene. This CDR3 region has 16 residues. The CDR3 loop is CASRRDRQGGTDTQYF. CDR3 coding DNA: TGTGCCAGCCGAAGAGATCGTCAGGGGGGCACAGATACGCAGTATTTT.

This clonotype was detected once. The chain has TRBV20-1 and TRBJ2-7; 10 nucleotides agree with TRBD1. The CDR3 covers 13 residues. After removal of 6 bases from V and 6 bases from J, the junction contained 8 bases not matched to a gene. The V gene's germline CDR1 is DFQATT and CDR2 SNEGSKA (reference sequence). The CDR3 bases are TGCAGTGCAAAGGGACAGGGGCTCGTCGAGCAGTACTTC. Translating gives CSAKGQGLVEQYF.

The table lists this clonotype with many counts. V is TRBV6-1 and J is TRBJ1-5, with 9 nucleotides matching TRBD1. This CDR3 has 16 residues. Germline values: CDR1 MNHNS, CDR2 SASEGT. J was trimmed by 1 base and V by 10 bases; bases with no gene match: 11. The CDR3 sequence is CATLITGGASNQPQHF. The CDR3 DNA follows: TGTGCCACCCTAATCACAGGGGGCGCGAGCAATCAGCCCCAGCATTTT.

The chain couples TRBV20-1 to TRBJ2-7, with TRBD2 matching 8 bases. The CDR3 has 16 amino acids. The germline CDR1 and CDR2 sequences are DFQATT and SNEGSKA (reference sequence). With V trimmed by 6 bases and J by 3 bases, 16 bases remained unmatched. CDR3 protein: CSAPEVLAGPGYEQYF. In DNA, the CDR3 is TGCAGTGCCCCCGAGGTTCTAGCGGGCCCCGGCTACGAGCAGTACTTC.

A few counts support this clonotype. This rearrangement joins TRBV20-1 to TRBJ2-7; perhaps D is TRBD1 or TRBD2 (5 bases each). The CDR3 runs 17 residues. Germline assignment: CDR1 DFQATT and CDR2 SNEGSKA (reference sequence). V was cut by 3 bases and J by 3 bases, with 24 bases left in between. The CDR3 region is CSASWGSLRSGSYEQYF. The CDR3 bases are TGCAGTGCTAGCTGGGGGAGCCTACGCTCGGGGAGCTACGAGCAGTACTTC.

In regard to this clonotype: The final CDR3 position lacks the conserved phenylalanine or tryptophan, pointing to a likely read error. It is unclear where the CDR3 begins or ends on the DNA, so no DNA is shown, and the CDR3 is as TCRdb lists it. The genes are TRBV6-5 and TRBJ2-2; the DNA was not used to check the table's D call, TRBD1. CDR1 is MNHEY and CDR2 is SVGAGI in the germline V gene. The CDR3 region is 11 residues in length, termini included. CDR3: CASSQMGHRAL.

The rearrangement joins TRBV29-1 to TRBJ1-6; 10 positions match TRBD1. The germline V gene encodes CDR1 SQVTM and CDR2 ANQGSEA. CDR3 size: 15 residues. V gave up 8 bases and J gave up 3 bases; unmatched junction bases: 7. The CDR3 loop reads CSLGRTGGYNSPLHF. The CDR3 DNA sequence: TGCAGCTTGGGAAGGACAGGGGGCTATAATTCACCCCTCCACTTT.

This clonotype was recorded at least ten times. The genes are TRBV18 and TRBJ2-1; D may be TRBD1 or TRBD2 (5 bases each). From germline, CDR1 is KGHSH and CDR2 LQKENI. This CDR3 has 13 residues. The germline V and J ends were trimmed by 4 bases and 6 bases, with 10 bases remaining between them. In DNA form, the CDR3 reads TGTGCCAGCTCACAACAGGAGGTCAATGAGCAGTTCTTC. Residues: CASSQQEVNEQFF.

The CDR3 sequence: CASSIVEGVGAREQFF. The CDR3 DNA sequence: TGTGCCAGTAGTATAGTCGAGGGAGTGGGGGCCCGGGAGCAGTTCTTC. This chain joins TRBV19 and TRBJ2-1, with D tentatively TRBD1 (6 bases). The germline V gene has CDR1 LNHDA and CDR2 SQIVND (reference sequence). This CDR3 is 16 amino acids long. Trimming pared 1 base from V and 10 bases from J, leaving 20 bases between.

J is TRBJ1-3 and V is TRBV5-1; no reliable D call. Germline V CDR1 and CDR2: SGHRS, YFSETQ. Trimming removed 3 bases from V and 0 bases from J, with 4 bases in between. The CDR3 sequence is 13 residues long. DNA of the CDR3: TGCGCCAGCAGCTCCTCCTCTGGAAACACCATATATTTT. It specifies CASSSSSGNTIYF.

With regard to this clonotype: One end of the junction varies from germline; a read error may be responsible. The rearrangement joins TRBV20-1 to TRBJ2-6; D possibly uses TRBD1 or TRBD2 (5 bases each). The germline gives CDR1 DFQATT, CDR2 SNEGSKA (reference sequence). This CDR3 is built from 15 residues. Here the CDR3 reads CSAGEGVSGANVLTF. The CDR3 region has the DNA TGCAGTGCTGGGGAAGGGGTTTCCGGGGCCAACGTCCTAACTTTC.

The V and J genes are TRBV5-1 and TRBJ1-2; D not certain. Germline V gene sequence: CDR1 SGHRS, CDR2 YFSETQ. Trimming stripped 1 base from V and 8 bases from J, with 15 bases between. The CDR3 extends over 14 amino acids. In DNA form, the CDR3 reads TGCGCCAGCAGCTTGCAGGCCGGGAGCGGGGGCTACACCTTC. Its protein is CASSLQAGSGGYTF.

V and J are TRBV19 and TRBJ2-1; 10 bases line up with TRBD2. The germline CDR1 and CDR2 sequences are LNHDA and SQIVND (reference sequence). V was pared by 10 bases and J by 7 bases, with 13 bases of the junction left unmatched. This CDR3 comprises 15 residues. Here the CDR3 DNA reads TGTGCCACCAAGACCTCTAGCGGGAGAGCTAATGAGCAGTTCTTC. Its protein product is CATKTSSGRANEQFF.

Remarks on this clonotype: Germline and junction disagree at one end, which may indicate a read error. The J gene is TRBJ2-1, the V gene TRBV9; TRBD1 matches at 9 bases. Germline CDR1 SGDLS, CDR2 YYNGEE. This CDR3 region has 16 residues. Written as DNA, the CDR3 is TGTGCCAGCAGCACACGCGCGGGACAGGGCTACAATGCGCAGTTCTTC. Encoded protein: CASSTRAGQGYNAQFF.

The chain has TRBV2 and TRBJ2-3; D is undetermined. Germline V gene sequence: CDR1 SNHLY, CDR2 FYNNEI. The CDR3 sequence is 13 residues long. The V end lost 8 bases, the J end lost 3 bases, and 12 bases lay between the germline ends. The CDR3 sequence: CASVLKSTDTQYF. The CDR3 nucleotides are TGTGCCAGCGTCCTAAAGAGTACAGATACGCAGTATTTT.

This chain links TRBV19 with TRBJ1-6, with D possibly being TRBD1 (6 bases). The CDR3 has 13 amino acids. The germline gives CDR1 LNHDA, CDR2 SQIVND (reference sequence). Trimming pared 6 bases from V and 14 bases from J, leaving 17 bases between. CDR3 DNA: TGTGCCAGTAGACCAAGGGGGGTTATATCCCTCCACTTT. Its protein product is CASRPRGVISLHF.

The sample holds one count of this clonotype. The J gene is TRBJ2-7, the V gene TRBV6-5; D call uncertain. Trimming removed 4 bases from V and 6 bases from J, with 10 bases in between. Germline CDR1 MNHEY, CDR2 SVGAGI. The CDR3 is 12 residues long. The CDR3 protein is CASSSRSSEQYF. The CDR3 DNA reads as TGTGCCAGCAGTTCCAGATCATCCGAGCAGTACTTC.

The CDR3 is CATSRETGELFF. In nucleotides, the CDR3 is TGTGCCACCAGCAGAGAGACCGGGGAGCTGTTTTTT. The J gene is TRBJ2-2, the V gene TRBV15; no firm D call. CDR1 is LNHNV and CDR2 is YYDKDF in the germline V gene (reference sequence). V shed 0 bases and J shed 5 bases, with 1 base lying between them. This CDR3 comprises 12 residues.

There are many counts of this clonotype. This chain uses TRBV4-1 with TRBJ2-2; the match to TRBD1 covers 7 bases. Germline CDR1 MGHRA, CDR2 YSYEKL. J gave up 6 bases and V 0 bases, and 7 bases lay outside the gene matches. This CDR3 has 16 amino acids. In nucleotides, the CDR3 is TGCGCCAGCAGCCAAGAGCCTCAGGGGGTAGCCGGGGAGCTGTTTTTT. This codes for CASSQEPQGVAGELFF.

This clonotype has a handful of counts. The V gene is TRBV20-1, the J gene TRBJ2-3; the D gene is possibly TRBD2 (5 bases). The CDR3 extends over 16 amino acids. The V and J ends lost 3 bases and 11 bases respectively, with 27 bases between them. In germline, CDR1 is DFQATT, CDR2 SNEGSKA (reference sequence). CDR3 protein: CSARPLGSSSYNEQYF. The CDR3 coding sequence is TGCAGTGCTAGGCCCCTGGGGAGCAGCTCCTACAATGAGCAGTATTTT.

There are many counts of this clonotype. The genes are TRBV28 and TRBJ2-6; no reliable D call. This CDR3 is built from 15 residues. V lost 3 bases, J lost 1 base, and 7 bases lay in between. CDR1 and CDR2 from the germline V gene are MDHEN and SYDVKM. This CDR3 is CASSFRRSGANVLTF. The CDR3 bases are TGTGCCAGCAGTTTTCGGCGGTCTGGGGCCAACGTCCTGACTTTC.

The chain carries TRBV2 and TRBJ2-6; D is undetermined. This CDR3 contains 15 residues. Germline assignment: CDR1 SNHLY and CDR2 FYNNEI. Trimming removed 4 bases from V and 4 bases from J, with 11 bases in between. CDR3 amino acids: CASSGVSKGANVLTF. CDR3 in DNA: TGTGCCAGCAGTGGAGTTTCGAAGGGGGCCAACGTCCTGACTTTC.